The 10 T cell receptor beta chains reported below all come from one sample, sequenced in a study of cytomegalovirus exposure and HLA in healthy donors. Primers for the PCR totalled 60 Vbeta and 13 Jbeta. Profiled with immunoSEQ multiplex PCR; TCRdb holds only in-frame clones, not every one. Among around 90,000 clones listed, about 80% were seen once. Sequencing was done on a sample of PBMCs. The receptors derive from a young man in good health and CMV-seronegative.

The chain is built from TRBV4-2 and TRBJ2-4; D gene uncertain. Trimming cost V 2 bases and J 3 bases, with 14 bases left between them. CDR3 size: 16 residues. The V gene's germline CDR1 is LGHNA and CDR2 YNFKEQ. The CDR3, as DNA: TGTGCCAGCAGCCAAAGCTTTAGCCTCGTCAAAAACATTCAGTACTTC. Encoded protein: CASSQSFSLVKNIQYF.

The J gene is TRBJ2-5, the V gene TRBV9; 9 nucleotides agree with TRBD1. The junction had 9 bases not matched to a gene; V was cut back by 2 bases and J by 4 bases. The germline gives CDR1 SGDLS, CDR2 YYNGEE. This CDR3 has 16 residues. The CDR3 protein is CASSVAGNRGRETQYF. DNA for the CDR3: TGTGCCAGCAGCGTCGCCGGTAACAGGGGGCGAGAGACCCAGTACTTC.

This clone was counted once. The genes are TRBV5-4 and TRBJ2-1; the D is unclear. With 0 bases removed from V and 14 bases from J, the gap between germline ends came to 15 bases. CDR1 is SGHNT and CDR2 is YYREEE in the germline V gene (reference sequence). The CDR3 length is 13 residues. DNA for the CDR3: TGTGCCAGCAGCTTGGCCGACGTGACTCGCGAGTTCTTC. It specifies CASSLADVTREFF.

Only one count was recorded for this clone. The chain couples TRBV29-1 to TRBJ2-2; maybe TRBD2 (6 bases). The CDR3 extends over 13 amino acids. CDR1 is SQVTM and CDR2 is ANQGSEA in the germline V gene. The CDR3 protein is CGTREMNTGELFF. The CDR3 DNA sequence: TGCGGGACTCGGGAGATGAACACCGGGGAGCTGTTTTTT.

V is TRBV11-3 and J is TRBJ2-7, with D maybe TRBD1 (6 bases). Trimming left V 0 bases short and J 7 bases short, with 19 bases between. The CDR3 runs 16 residues. The germline V gene encodes CDR1 SGHNT and CDR2 YENEEA. CDR3 bases: TGTGCCAGCAGCTTAGATTCCTTTCAGGGGACGGGAGAGCAGTACTTC. It codes for CASSLDSFQGTGEQYF.

J is TRBJ1-5 and V is TRBV7-2, with 7 bases fitting TRBD1. Trimming took 5 bases from V and 3 from J; bases not matched to a gene: 4. Per the germline V gene, CDR1 is SGHTA and CDR2 is FQGNSA. The CDR3 totals 14 residues. CDR3 region: CASSRTGVNQPQHF. As DNA, the CDR3 is TGTGCCAGCAGCCGTACAGGGGTCAATCAGCCCCAGCATTTT. The full variable domain, completed using reference TRBV7-2 and TRBJ1-5, is GAGVSQSPSNKVTEKGKDVELRCDPISGHTALYWYRQSLGQGLEFLIYFQGNSAPDKSGLPSDRFSAERTGGSVSTLTIQRTQQEDSAVYLCASSRTGVNQPQHFGDGTRLSIL.

The J gene is TRBJ2-1, the V gene TRBV5-8, with D possibly TRBD1 on 5 matching bases. Trimming took off 3 bases at V and 9 bases at J, with 16 bases between the two ends. CDR1 and CDR2 (germline): SGHTS, YDEGEE. CDR3 length: 14 residues. In DNA, the CDR3 is TGTGCCAGCAGCTCTTGGACCCCCCAGGGTGAGCAGTTCTTC. It specifies CASSSWTPQGEQFF.

The chain couples TRBV6-1 to TRBJ1-4, with 11 bases fitting TRBD1. Unmatched junction bases numbered 10, after V lost 2 bases and J lost 5 bases. The germline V gene encodes CDR1 MNHNS and CDR2 SASEGT. The CDR3 consists of 18 residues. The CDR3 sequence is CASSEYLGTGGENEKLFF. CDR3 bases: TGTGCCAGCAGTGAATATTTGGGGACAGGGGGGGAAAATGAAAAACTGTTTTTT.

This chain uses TRBV7-2 with TRBJ1-2, with D possibly matching TRBD1 (6 bases). The V and J ends lost 2 bases and 5 bases respectively, with 9 bases between them. The CDR3 runs 13 residues. The germline V gene has CDR1 SGHTA and CDR2 FQGNSA. The CDR3 reads CASSLRDTYGYTF. The CDR3 DNA follows: TGTGCCAGCAGCTTACGGGACACGTATGGCTACACCTTC.

The chain combines TRBV29-1 with TRBJ2-1; 7 bases fit TRBD2. Germline lookup yields CDR1 SQVTM and CDR2 ANQGSEA. The CDR3 contains 14 residues. V gave up 3 bases and J gave up 5 bases; unmatched junction bases: 7. The DNA for the CDR3 is TGCAGCGTTGAGCTGGCGGGAGCTAACAATGAGCAGTTCTTC. It yields the protein CSVELAGANNEQFF.